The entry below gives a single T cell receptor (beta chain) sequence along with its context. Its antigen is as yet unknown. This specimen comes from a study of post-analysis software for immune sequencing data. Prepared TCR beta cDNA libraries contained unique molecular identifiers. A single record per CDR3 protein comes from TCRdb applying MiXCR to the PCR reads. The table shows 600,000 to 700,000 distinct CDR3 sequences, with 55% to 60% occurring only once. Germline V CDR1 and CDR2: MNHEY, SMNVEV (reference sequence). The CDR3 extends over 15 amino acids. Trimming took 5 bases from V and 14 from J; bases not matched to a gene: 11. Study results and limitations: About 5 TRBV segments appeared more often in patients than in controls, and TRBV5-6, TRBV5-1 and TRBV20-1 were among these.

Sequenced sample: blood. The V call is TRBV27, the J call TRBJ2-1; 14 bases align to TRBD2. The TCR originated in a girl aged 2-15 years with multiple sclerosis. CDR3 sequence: CASSRKTSGRAREFF. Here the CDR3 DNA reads TGTGCCAGCAGTCGCAAGACTAGCGGGAGGGCCCGCGAGTTCTTC.